This T cell receptor beta chain stems from a study of blood T cell repertoires in COVID-19. About the study: Sites across the United States, Italy and Spain contributed samples from acute and convalescent COVID-19. PBMCs, B-cell-depleted T cells, or T cells provided the cDNA or gDNA that made up the material.

Per the original data handling: Estimated nucleated cell counts came from reference gene primer amplification. The data were produced by immunoSEQ multiplex PCR, yet TCRdb's version contains in-frame clones alone and is incomplete. That table gives V, J and clone size, and the DNA gave D and trimming. Altogether around 64,000 clones are present, approximately 78% being singletons, with the ten largest covering over 9.5%. CDR1 is MNHNY and CDR2 is SVGAGI in the germline V gene (reference sequence). This CDR3 comprises 15 residues. The V and J ends lost 6 bases and 4 bases, in that order; junction bases with no gene match: 8.

V usage is TRBV6-6 and J usage is TRBJ1-5; TRBD1 matches at 8 bases. This receptor was identified in a human donor in a cohort sampled during active COVID-19. The sequenced sample was peripheral blood. The CDR3 protein is CASSRGTGTNQPQHF. For the CDR3, the DNA is TGTGCCAGCAGCCGCGGGACAGGTACTAATCAGCCCCAGCATTTT.